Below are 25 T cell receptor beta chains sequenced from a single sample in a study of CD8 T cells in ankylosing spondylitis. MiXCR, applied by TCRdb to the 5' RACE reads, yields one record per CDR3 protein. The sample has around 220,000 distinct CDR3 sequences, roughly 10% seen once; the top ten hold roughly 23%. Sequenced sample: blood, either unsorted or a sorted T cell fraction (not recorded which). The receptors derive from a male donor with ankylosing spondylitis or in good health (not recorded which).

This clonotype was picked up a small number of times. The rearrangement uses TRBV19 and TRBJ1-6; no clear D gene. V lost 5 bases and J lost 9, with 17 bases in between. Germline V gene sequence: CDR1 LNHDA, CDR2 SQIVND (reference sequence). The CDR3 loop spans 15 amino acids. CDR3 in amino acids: CASSQSGLGVSPLHF. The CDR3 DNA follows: TGTGCCAGTAGTCAATCCGGACTGGGAGTTTCACCCCTCCACTTT. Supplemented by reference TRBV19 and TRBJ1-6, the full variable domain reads DGGITQSPKYLFRKEGQNVTLSCEQNLNHDAMYWYRQDPGQGLRLIYYSQIVNDFQKGDIAEGYSVSREKKESFPLTVTSAQKNPTAFYLCASSQSGLGVSPLHFGNGTRLTVT.

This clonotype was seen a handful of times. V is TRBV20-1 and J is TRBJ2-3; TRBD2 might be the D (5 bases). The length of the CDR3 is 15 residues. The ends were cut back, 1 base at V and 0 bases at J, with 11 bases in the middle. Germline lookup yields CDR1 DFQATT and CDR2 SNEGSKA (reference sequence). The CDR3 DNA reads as TGCAGTGCTAGAGCGGGTAGCGTAAGCACAGATACGCAGTATTTT. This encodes CSARAGSVSTDTQYF.

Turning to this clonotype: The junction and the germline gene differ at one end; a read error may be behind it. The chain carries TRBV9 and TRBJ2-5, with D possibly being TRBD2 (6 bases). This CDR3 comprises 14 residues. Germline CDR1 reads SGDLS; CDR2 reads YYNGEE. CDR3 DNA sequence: TGTTCCAGCAGCGTTACCGGGACTCAAGAGACCCAGTACTTC. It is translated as CSSSVTGTQETQYF.

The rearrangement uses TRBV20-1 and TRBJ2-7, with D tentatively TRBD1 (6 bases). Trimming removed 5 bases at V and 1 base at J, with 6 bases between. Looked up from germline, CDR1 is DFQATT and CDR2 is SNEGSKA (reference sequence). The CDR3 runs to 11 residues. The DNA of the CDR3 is TGCAGTGCTGGACAGTCCTACGAGCAGTACTTC. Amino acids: CSAGQSYEQYF.

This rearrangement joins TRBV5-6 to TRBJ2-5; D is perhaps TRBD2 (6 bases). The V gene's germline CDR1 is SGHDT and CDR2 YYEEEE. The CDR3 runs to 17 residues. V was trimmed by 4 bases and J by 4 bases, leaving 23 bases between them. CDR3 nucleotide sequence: TGTGCCAGCAGCCGGACACCCTCGGGGGTAGTTGCAGAGACCCAGTACTTC. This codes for CASSRTPSGVVAETQYF.

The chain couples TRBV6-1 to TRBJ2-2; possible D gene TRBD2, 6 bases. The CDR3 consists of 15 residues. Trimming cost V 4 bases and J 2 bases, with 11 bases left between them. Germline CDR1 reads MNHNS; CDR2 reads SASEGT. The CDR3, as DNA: TGTGCCAGCAGTGCAACGGGACTTAACACCGGGGAGCTGTTTTTT. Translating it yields CASSATGLNTGELFF.

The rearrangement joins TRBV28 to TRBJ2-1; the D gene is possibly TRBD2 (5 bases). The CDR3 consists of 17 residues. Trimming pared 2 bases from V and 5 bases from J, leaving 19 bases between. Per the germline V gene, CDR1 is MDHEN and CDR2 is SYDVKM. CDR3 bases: TGTGCCAGCAGTTTAGGGTTAGGGCTAGCTGTCCACAATGAGCAGTTCTTC. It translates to CASSLGLGLAVHNEQFF.

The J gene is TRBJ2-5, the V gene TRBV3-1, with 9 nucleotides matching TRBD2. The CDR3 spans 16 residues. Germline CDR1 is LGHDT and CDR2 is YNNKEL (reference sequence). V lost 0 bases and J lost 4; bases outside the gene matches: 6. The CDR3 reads CASSQDSGGSPETQYF. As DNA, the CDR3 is TGTGCCAGCAGCCAAGATAGCGGGGGAAGTCCAGAGACCCAGTACTTC.

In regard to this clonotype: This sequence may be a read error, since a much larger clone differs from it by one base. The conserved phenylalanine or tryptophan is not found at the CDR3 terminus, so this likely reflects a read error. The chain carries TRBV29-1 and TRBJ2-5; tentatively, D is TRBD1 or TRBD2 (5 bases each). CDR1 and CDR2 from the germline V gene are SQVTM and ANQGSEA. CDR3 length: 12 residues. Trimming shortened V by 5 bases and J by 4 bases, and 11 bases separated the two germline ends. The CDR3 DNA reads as TGCAGCGTTTCCGACGGGGCAGAGACCCAGTACTCC. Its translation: CSVSDGAETQYS.

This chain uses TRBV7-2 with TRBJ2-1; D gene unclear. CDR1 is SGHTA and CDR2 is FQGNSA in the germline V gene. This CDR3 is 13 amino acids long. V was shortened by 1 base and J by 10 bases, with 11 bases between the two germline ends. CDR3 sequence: CASSLVPETEQFF. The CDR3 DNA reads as TGTGCCAGCAGCTTAGTCCCCGAGACAGAGCAGTTCTTC.

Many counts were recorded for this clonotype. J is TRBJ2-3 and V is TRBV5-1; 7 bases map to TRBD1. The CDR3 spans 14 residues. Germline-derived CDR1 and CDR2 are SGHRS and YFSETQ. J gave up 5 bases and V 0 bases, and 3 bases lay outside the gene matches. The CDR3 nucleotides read TGCGCCAGCAGCTTGGAAAGGACAGGAGATACGCAGTATTTT. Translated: CASSLERTGDTQYF.

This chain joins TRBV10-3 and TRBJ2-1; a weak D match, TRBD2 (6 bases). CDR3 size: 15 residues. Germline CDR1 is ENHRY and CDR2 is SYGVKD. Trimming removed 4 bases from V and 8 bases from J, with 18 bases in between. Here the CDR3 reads CAISVNGGSSYEQFF. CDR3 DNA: TGTGCCATCAGTGTCAACGGAGGGAGTAGCTATGAGCAGTTCTTC.

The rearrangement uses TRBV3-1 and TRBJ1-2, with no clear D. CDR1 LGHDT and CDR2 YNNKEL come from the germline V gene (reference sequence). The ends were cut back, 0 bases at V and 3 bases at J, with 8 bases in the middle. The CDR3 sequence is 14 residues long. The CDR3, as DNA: TGTGCCAGCAGCCAAGATAACGGTCACTATGGCTACACCTTC. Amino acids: CASSQDNGHYGYTF. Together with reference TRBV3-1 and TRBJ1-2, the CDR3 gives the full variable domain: DTAVSQTPKYLVTQMGNDKSIKCEQNLGHDTMYWYKQDSKKFLKIMFSYNNKELIINETVPNRFSPKSPDKAHLNLHINSLELGDSAVYFCASSQDNGHYGYTFGSGTRLTVV.

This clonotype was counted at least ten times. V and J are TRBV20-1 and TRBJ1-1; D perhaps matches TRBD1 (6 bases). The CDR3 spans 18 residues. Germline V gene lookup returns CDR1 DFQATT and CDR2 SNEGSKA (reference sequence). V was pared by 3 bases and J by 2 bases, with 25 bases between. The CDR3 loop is CSASREGYREGSNTEAFF. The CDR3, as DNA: TGCAGTGCTAGCAGAGAGGGATACAGGGAAGGGTCCAACACTGAAGCTTTCTTT.

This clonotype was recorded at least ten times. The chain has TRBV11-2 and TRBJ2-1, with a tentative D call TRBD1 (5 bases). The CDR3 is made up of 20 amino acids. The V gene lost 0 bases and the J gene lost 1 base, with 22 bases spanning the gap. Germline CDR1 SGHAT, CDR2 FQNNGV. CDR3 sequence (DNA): TGTGCCAGCAGCTTAGAGAGTTCCCCAGGGAAGGCCTATTCCTACAATGAGCAGTTCTTC. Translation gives CASSLESSPGKAYSYNEQFF.

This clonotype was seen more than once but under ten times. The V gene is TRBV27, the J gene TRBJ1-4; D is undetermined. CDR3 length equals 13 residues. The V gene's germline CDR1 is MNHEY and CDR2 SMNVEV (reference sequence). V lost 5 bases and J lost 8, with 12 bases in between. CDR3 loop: CASSPMTWEKLFF. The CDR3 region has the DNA TGTGCCAGCAGTCCCATGACCTGGGAAAAACTGTTTTTT.

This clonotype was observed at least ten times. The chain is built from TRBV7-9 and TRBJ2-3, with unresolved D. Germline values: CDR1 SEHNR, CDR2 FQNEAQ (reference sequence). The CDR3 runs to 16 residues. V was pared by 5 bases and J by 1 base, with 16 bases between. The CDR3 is CASSQDRAAGTDTQYF. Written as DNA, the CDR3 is TGTGCCAGCAGCCAAGACCGGGCCGCGGGCACAGATACGCAGTATTTT. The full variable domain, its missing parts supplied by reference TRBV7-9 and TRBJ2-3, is DTGVSQNPRHKITKRGQNVTFRCDPISEHNRLYWYRQTLGQGPEFLTYFQNEAQLEKSRLLSDRFSAERPKGSFSTLEIQRTEQGDSAMYLCASSQDRAAGTDTQYFGPGTRLTVL.

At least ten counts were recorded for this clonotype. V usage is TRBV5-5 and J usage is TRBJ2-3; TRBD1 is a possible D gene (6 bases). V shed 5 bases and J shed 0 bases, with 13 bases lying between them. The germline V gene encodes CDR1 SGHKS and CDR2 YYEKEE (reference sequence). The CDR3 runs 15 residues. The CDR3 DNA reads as TGTGCCAGCAGATATGCAGGGGACAGCACAGATACGCAGTATTTT. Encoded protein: CASRYAGDSTDTQYF.

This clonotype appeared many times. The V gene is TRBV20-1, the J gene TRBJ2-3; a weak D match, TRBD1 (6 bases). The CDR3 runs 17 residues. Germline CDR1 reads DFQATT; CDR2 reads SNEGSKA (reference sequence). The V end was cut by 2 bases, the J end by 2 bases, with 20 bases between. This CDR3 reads CSARPSGLRGITDTQYF. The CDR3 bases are TGCAGTGCTAGACCAAGCGGCCTTAGGGGGATCACAGATACGCAGTATTTT.

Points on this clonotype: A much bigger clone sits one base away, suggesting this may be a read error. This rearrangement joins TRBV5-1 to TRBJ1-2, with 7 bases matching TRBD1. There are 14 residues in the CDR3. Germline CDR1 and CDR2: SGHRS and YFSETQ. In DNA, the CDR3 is TGCGCCAGCAGCTTGGGACAGGGAGGAGATGGCTACCCCTTC. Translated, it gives CASSLGQGGDGYPF.

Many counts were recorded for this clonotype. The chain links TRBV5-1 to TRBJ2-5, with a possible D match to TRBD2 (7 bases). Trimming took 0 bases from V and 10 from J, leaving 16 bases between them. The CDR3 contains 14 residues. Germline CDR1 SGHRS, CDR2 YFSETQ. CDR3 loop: CASSLASTGGIQYF. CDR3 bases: TGCGCCAGCAGCTTGGCCTCAACGGGGGGCATCCAGTACTTC.

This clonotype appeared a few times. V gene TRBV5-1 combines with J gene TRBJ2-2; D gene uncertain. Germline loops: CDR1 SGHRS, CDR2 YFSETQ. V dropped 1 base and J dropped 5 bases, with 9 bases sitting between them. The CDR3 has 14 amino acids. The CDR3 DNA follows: TGCGCCAGCAGCTTGAATCGAGCTACCGGGGAGCTGTTTTTT. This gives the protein CASSLNRATGELFF.

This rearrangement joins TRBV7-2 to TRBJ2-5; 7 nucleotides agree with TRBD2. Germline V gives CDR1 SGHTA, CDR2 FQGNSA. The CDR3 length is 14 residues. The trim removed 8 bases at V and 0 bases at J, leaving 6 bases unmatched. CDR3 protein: CASGLVGNQETQYF. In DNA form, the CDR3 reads TGTGCCAGCGGACTAGTGGGGAACCAAGAGACCCAGTACTTC. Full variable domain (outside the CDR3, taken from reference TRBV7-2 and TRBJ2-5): GAGVSQSPSNKVTEKGKDVELRCDPISGHTALYWYRQSLGQGLEFLIYFQGNSAPDKSGLPSDRFSAERTGGSVSTLTIQRTQQEDSAVYLCASGLVGNQETQYFGPGTRLLVL.

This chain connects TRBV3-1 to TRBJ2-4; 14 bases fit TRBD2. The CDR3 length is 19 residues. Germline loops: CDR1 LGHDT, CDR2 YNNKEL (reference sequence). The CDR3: CTCCSLGLAGALAKNIQYF. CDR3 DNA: TGTACCTGCTGTTCCTTGGGACTAGCGGGGGCCCTAGCCAAAAACATTCAGTACTTC.

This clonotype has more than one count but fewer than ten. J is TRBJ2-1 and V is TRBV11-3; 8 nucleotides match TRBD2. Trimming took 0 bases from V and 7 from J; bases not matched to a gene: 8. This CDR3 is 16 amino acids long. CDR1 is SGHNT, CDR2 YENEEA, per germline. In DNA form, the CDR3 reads TGTGCCAGCAGCTTAGAAGCGTCGGGGGGGAGAAATGAGCAGTTCTTC. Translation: CASSLEASGGRNEQFF. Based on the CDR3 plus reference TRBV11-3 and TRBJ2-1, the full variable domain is EAGVVQSPRYKIIEKKQPVAFWCNPISGHNTLYWYLQNLGQGPELLIRYENEEAVDDSQLPKDRFSAERLKGVDSTLKIQPAELGDSAVYLCASSLEASGGRNEQFFGPGTRLTVL.